The 30 T cell receptor beta chains in this list originate from one sample, sequenced in a study of T cells after yellow fever vaccination. TCRdb processed the 5' RACE reads anew with MiXCR; each CDR3 protein has one entry. Of about 260,000 distinct CDR3 sequences detected, about 5.2% appear once; the ten largest clones hold less than 3.5%. Sequenced material: CD4+ T cells sorted from PBMCs, taken on the day of the yellow fever booster vaccination. The source is a man aged 18 to 29 who received the YFV17D yellow fever vaccine.

This clonotype has a count of ten or more. V is TRBV12-3 or TRBV12-4 and J is TRBJ2-1, with 10 nucleotides matching TRBD2. The V gene end was trimmed by 5 bases and the J gene end by 10 bases; junction bases not matched to a gene: 14. There are 16 residues in the CDR3. The CDR3 region has the DNA TGTGCCAGCAGTCCGTTCGGCAGCGGGGGGGTTTGGGAGCAGTTCTTC. The encoded protein is CASSPFGSGGVWEQFF.

The V call is TRBV2, the J call TRBJ1-1; D not certain. The CDR3 totals 13 residues. Germline V lookup: CDR1 SNHLY, CDR2 FYNNEI. The V and J ends lost 8 bases and 3 bases respectively, with 13 bases between them. CDR3 residues: CASLGERDTEAFF. CDR3 coding DNA: TGTGCCAGCTTGGGAGAGCGTGACACTGAAGCTTTCTTT.

This clonotype was recorded many times. V and J are TRBV6-2 or TRBV6-3 and TRBJ2-5, with D uncertain. V lost 4 bases and J 5 bases, leaving 17 bases between the germline ends. The CDR3 extends over 15 amino acids. Germline CDR1 reads MNHEY; CDR2 reads SVGEGT. The CDR3 loop reads CASSFRPTRPETQYF. The CDR3 DNA is TGTGCCAGCAGTTTCCGACCTACACGGCCGGAGACCCAGTACTTC.

In its sample, this clonotype was seen many times. The chain has TRBV20-1 and TRBJ2-3; D gene uncertain. Germline CDR1 and CDR2: DFQATT and SNEGSKA (reference sequence). V gave up 6 bases and J gave up 1 base, with 11 bases separating them. This CDR3 is built from 13 residues. The CDR3 region is CSAWIEGTDTQYF. The CDR3 DNA follows: TGCAGTGCGTGGATCGAGGGCACAGATACGCAGTATTTT.

The sample holds many counts of this clonotype. J is TRBJ2-4 and V is TRBV2, with 7 bases lining up with TRBD2. V shed 4 bases, J shed 5 bases, and the junction held 5 bases outside the gene matches. This CDR3 comprises 14 residues. Germline CDR1 is SNHLY and CDR2 is FYNNEI. The CDR3 reads CASSALARENIQYF. The CDR3, as DNA: TGTGCCAGCAGTGCACTAGCGAGGGAAAACATTCAGTACTTC.

V gene TRBV7-2 combines with J gene TRBJ2-7; D may match TRBD1 or TRBD2 (5 bases each). This CDR3 contains 14 residues. The V and J ends lost 2 bases and 8 bases respectively, with 16 bases between them. From germline, CDR1 is SGHTA and CDR2 FQGNSA. CDR3 amino acids: CASSLTGWGTQQYV. CDR3 DNA: TGTGCCAGCAGCTTAACAGGTTGGGGGACCCAGCAGTACGTC.

This clonotype was detected only a few times. The chain combines TRBV30 with TRBJ2-1; 7 nucleotides line up with TRBD2. The CDR3 has 10 amino acids. With V trimmed by 3 bases and J by 12 bases, 2 bases remained unmatched. Germline CDR1 GTSNPN, CDR2 SVGIG (reference sequence). This chain's CDR3 is CAWSSGGQFF. DNA of the CDR3: TGTGCCTGGAGCTCGGGGGGGCAGTTCTTC. Using reference TRBV30 and TRBJ2-1 for the parts outside the CDR3, the full variable domain is SQTIHQWPATLVQPVGSPLSLECTVEGTSNPNLYWYRQAAGRGLQLLFYSVGIGQISSEVPQNLSASRPQDRQFILSSKKLLLSDSGFYLCAWSSGGQFFGPGTRLTVL.

This clonotype was seen a handful of times. The V and J genes are TRBV11-1 and TRBJ2-7; D remains ambiguous. The CDR3 extends over 13 amino acids. V was cut by 3 bases and J by 0 bases, with 6 bases left in between. Per the germline V gene, CDR1 is SGHAT and CDR2 is FQDESV (reference sequence). The CDR3 region has the DNA TGTGCCAGCAGCTTCTTTAGCTCCTACGAGCAGTACTTC. Translated, it gives CASSFFSSYEQYF. The whole variable domain, filled in from reference TRBV11-1 and TRBJ2-7, reads EAEVAQSPRYKITEKSQAVAFWCDPISGHATLYWYRQILGQGPELLVQFQDESVVDDSQLPKDRFSAERLKGVDSTLKIQPAELGDSAMYLCASSFFSSYEQYFGPGTRLTVT.

The chain carries TRBV18 and TRBJ2-1, with 8 bases that match TRBD1. This CDR3 has 14 residues. Germline CDR1 reads KGHSH; CDR2 reads LQKENI. Trimming at V came to 2 bases and at J to 7 bases, leaving 4 bases not matched to a gene. CDR3 nucleotide sequence: TGTGCCAGCTCACCAGGACAGGGAGAGAATGAGCAGTTCTTC. This encodes CASSPGQGENEQFF.

The table lists this clonotype with many counts. The J gene is TRBJ1-2, the V gene TRBV7-3; 7 bases align to TRBD1. The ends lost 5 bases at V and 8 bases at J; junction bases unmatched: 5. CDR1 is SGHTA, CDR2 FQGTGA, per germline. The CDR3 sequence is 12 residues long. The CDR3 DNA reads TGTGCCAGCAGCGATACAGGGGCCGGCTACACCTTC. Translating gives CASSDTGAGYTF.

Only a few counts were recorded for this clonotype. This chain connects TRBV6-6 to TRBJ2-2; 7 nucleotides line up with TRBD1. V lost 11 bases to trimming and J lost 6 bases; unmatched junction nucleotides: 6. The CDR3 extends over 12 amino acids. Germline V gene data show CDR1 as MNHNY and CDR2 as SVGAGI (reference sequence). CDR3 sequence (DNA): TGTGCCGGCGGACAGGCTCCCGGGGAGCTGTTTTTT. This sequence encodes CAGGQAPGELFF.

The chain has TRBV5-1 and TRBJ1-3; D may be TRBD1 (6 bases). V shed 2 bases and J shed 0 bases, with 9 bases lying between them. The CDR3 is 15 residues long. CDR1 is SGHRS and CDR2 is YFSETQ in the germline V gene. The CDR3 loop is CASSFDRPSGNTIYF. CDR3 bases: TGCGCCAGCAGCTTTGACAGGCCCTCTGGAAACACCATATATTTT.

This clonotype was detected ten times or more. The rearrangement joins TRBV12-5 to TRBJ2-3; D possibly corresponds to TRBD2 (6 bases). The CDR3 spans 14 residues. Germline V gene sequence: CDR1 LGHNT, CDR2 FRNRAP. The ends were cut back, 3 bases at V and 4 bases at J, with 11 bases in the middle. The CDR3 coding sequence is TGTGCTAGTGGTTTCGGGACTTTCGCAGATACGCAGTATTTT. It specifies CASGFGTFADTQYF.

The chain recombines TRBV20-1 with TRBJ1-5; 9 bases fit TRBD1. Germline CDR1 DFQATT, CDR2 SNEGSKA (reference sequence). The CDR3 length is 19 residues. V shed 6 bases and J 0 bases; nucleotides not matched to a gene: 18. CDR3 nucleotides: TGCAGTGCCACCTCACGAAGACAGGGGGGAAGGGCTAGCAATCAGCCCCAGCATTTT. Translation gives CSATSRRQGGRASNQPQHF.

This clonotype has more than one count but fewer than ten. V gene TRBV5-1 combines with J gene TRBJ2-7, with unresolved D. Germline V gives CDR1 SGHRS, CDR2 YFSETQ. There are 15 residues in the CDR3. The ends were cut back, 5 bases at V and 3 bases at J, with 18 bases in the middle. The CDR3: CASSSLPAANYEQYF. In DNA, the CDR3 is TGCGCCAGCAGTAGCTTGCCGGCCGCCAACTACGAGCAGTACTTC. The entire variable domain, with the rest obtained from reference TRBV5-1 and TRBJ2-7, is as follows: KAGVTQTPRYLIKTRGQQVTLSCSPISGHRSVSWYQQTPGQGLQFLFEYFSETQRNKGNFPGRFSGRQFSNSRSEMNVSTLELGDSALYLCASSSLPAANYEQYFGPGTRLTVT.

This clonotype appeared many times. The V gene is TRBV27, the J gene TRBJ2-5; D is undetermined. Germline CDR1 and CDR2: MNHEY and SMNVEV (reference sequence). The CDR3 runs to 13 residues. The ends were cut back, 6 bases at V and 1 base at J, with 9 bases in the middle. The CDR3 here is CASSGLFQETQYF. The CDR3 region has the DNA TGTGCCAGCAGCGGCCTGTTCCAAGAGACCCAGTACTTC.

This clonotype was detected many times. An end of the junction differs from the germline gene, which may be a read error. The chain joins TRBV29-1 to TRBJ2-7, with 7 bases identical to TRBD1. The CDR3 length is 11 residues. The germline V gene encodes CDR1 SQVTM and CDR2 ANQGSEA. The CDR3 DNA follows: TGCAGCGTTGAAGATGGGGACAGCGCCGACTTC. It translates to CSVEDGDSADF.

This clonotype has a handful of counts. V gene TRBV20-1 combines with J gene TRBJ1-5; no definite D call. The V and J ends lost 1 base and 6 bases respectively, with 10 bases between them. The V gene's germline CDR1 is DFQATT and CDR2 SNEGSKA (reference sequence). CDR3 length: 13 amino acids. The DNA for the CDR3 is TGCAGTGCTAGAGTCGGCATCCCTCAGCCCCAGCATTTT. This gives the protein CSARVGIPQPQHF.

This clonotype has just a few counts. This rearrangement joins TRBV29-1 to TRBJ2-3; 9 bases map to TRBD2. Germline CDR1 and CDR2: SQVTM and ANQGSEA. This CDR3 region has 16 residues. V shed 1 base and J 0 bases; nucleotides not matched to a gene: 5. The CDR3 here is CSVEALAGISTDTQYF. CDR3 nucleotides: TGCAGCGTTGAAGCCCTAGCGGGGATTAGCACAGATACGCAGTATTTT.

This chain joins TRBV5-5 and TRBJ2-1; 8 bases fit TRBD2. The length of the CDR3 is 17 residues. Germline lookup yields CDR1 SGHKS and CDR2 YYEKEE (reference sequence). With V trimmed by 2 bases and J by 1 base, 8 bases remained unmatched. Here the CDR3 DNA reads TGTGCCAGCAGCTTTGGGGCGGGGGGAATTTCCTACAATGAGCAGTTCTTC. Protein product: CASSFGAGGISYNEQFF. The variable domain in full, with the rest retrieved from reference TRBV5-5 and TRBJ2-1, is DAGVTQSPTHLIKTRGQQVTLRCSPISGHKSVSWYQQVLGQGPQFIFQYYEKEERGRGNFPDRFSARQFPNYSSELNVNALLLGDSALYLCASSFGAGGISYNEQFFGPGTRLTVL.

In its sample, this clonotype was seen a few times. The chain couples TRBV7-3 to TRBJ2-7, with 13 bases fitting TRBD2. This CDR3 has 13 residues. CDR1 SGHTA and CDR2 FQGTGA come from the germline V gene. V shed 5 bases and J 11 bases; nucleotides not matched to a gene: 6. CDR3 coding DNA: TGTGCCAGCAGCACGACTAGCGGGGGGCTTAAGTACGTC. Translating it yields CASSTTSGGLKYV.

This clonotype was counted at least ten times. This chain connects TRBV10-3 to TRBJ1-1; maybe TRBD1 (5 bases). Germline V gene data show CDR1 as ENHRY and CDR2 as SYGVKD. V was pared by 7 bases and J by 4 bases, with 7 bases between. This CDR3 contains 11 residues. DNA of the CDR3: TGTGCCATCAAGGGGAGCACTGAAGCTTTCTTT. This sequence encodes CAIKGSTEAFF.

CDR3 in DNA: TGCGCCAGCAGCTTCAAGACCGGACTCGAGCAGTACTTC. This sequence encodes CASSFKTGLEQYF. This rearrangement joins TRBV5-1 to TRBJ2-7; TRBD2 might be the D (5 bases). Per the germline V gene, CDR1 is SGHRS and CDR2 is YFSETQ. The CDR3 runs 13 residues. With 2 bases removed from V and 6 bases from J, the gap between germline ends came to 12 bases.

This clonotype was seen more than once but under ten times. V is TRBV5-1 and J is TRBJ2-1; 10 bases are a match to TRBD2. From germline, CDR1 is SGHRS and CDR2 YFSETQ. The CDR3 is 19 residues long. After removal of 4 bases from V and 0 bases from J, the junction contained 13 bases not matched to a gene. The DNA of the CDR3 is TGCGCCAGCAGCATCCAACCGGGACTAGCGAGGAGCTCCTACAATGAGCAGTTCTTC. Residues: CASSIQPGLARSSYNEQFF.

Here the CDR3 reads CAIDVLGDPSRPDTQYF. The CDR3 nucleotides are TGTGCCATCGACGTTCTTGGGGACCCCTCCCGGCCAGATACGCAGTATTTT. V is TRBV10-3 and J is TRBJ2-3; D possibly matches TRBD1 or TRBD2 (5 bases each). Trimming cost V 8 bases and J 4 bases, with 25 bases left between them. The germline V gene encodes CDR1 ENHRY and CDR2 SYGVKD. The CDR3 is 17 amino acids.

The chain has TRBV7-9 and TRBJ2-6; D is ambiguous. Germline CDR1 and CDR2: SEHNR and FQNEAQ (reference sequence). CDR3 length equals 14 residues. The V end was cut by 7 bases, the J end by 6 bases, with 13 bases between. In DNA form, the CDR3 reads TGTGCCAGCACCTTTGCTGTCGAGGCCAACGTCCTGACTTTC. It translates to CASTFAVEANVLTF.

In this sample, this clonotype turned up many times. The rearrangement uses TRBV5-1 and TRBJ1-5; D gene unclear. Trimming removed 0 bases at V and 7 bases at J, with 11 bases between. CDR1 SGHRS and CDR2 YFSETQ come from the germline V gene. This CDR3 has 14 residues. CDR3 sequence: CASSLEATGQPQHF. The DNA for the CDR3 is TGCGCCAGCAGCTTGGAGGCGACGGGACAGCCCCAGCATTTT.

This clonotype is labeled as medium-sized. The V and J genes are TRBV5-1 and TRBJ2-2; no clear D gene. Germline CDR1 is SGHRS and CDR2 is YFSETQ. The CDR3 length is 13 residues. The V and J ends lost 2 bases and 1 base respectively, with 3 bases between them. The CDR3 loop reads CASSLGNTGELFF. CDR3 nucleotide sequence: TGCGCCAGCAGCTTAGGGAACACCGGGGAGCTGTTTTTT.

The chain joins TRBV4-3 to TRBJ1-2, with a weak D call TRBD1 (5 bases). CDR1 and CDR2 from the germline V gene are LGHNA and YSLEER. CDR3 length: 15 amino acids. V lost 0 bases to trimming and J lost 4 bases, with 12 bases between them. Here the CDR3 reads CASSQESTGSYGYTF. DNA of the CDR3: TGCGCCAGCAGCCAAGAAAGTACAGGATCCTATGGCTACACCTTC.

This sequence joins TRBV5-1 and TRBJ2-2; D is undetermined. Germline V gene sequence: CDR1 SGHRS, CDR2 YFSETQ. Trimming cost V 1 base and J 3 bases, with 10 bases left between them. CDR3 size: 15 residues. The CDR3 loop reads CASSLTVGDTGELFF. The CDR3 DNA reads TGCGCCAGCAGCTTGACAGTAGGAGACACCGGGGAGCTGTTTTTT.